A single sample is the source of the 5 T cell receptor beta chains below, sequenced in a study of cytomegalovirus exposure and HLA in healthy donors (dated by TCRdb to between 2016 and 2019). The library relied on the immunoSEQ multiplex PCR assay. For the multiplex PCR, a mixture combining 60 forward primers for TCR Vbeta segments and 13 reverse primers for TCR Jbeta segments was used. In its TCRdb copy, this immuneACCESS table keeps in-frame sequences only and misses some clones. Where compared with another copy, unresolved V genes explain less than half of these, and the others have no known cause. The sample has around 76,000 clones on record, roughly two thirds of them singletons. The ten largest clones add up to 6.5% to 8% of the sample. Material for sequencing was PBMCs. The receptor set was obtained from a man aged 40-49 years in good health and CMV-seropositive.

J is TRBJ1-1 and V is TRBV19; 7 bases agree with TRBD1. This CDR3 contains 14 residues. After removal of 1 base from V and 4 bases from J, the junction contained 3 bases not matched to a gene. In germline, CDR1 is LNHDA, CDR2 SQIVND (reference sequence). CDR3 sequence: CASSIGQGVTEAFF. CDR3 coding DNA: TGTGCCAGTAGTATAGGACAGGGAGTCACTGAAGCTTTCTTT.

The chain carries TRBV28 and TRBJ1-5; 8 bases agree with TRBD1. Germline CDR1 and CDR2: MDHEN and SYDVKM. This CDR3 has 16 residues. J gave up 7 bases and V 6 bases, and 14 bases lay outside the gene matches. CDR3 coding DNA: TGTGCCAGCAGGCTTGATTCAGGGGGCGCGGGGCAGCCCCAGCATTTT. This gives the protein CASRLDSGGAGQPQHF.

DNA of the CDR3: TGTGCCTGCGCACAGGGCCCACGGTCTGAAGCTTTCTTT. Protein: CACAQGPRSEAFF. V gene TRBV6-5 combines with J gene TRBJ1-1; D possibly corresponds to TRBD1 (6 bases). The germline V and J ends were trimmed by 11 bases and 6 bases, with 19 bases remaining between them. This CDR3 is built from 13 residues. CDR1 and CDR2 (germline): MNHEY, SVGAGI.

This clone was seen a handful of times. This rearrangement joins TRBV11-1 to TRBJ1-4; TRBD1 is a possible D gene (5 bases). The CDR3 has 15 residues. Per germline, CDR1 SGHAT and CDR2 FQDESV (reference sequence). Trimming removed 5 bases from V and 4 bases from J, with 14 bases in between. This CDR3 is CASSRSGFDNEKLFF. CDR3 nucleotide sequence: TGTGCCAGCAGCCGGTCAGGGTTCGATAATGAAAAACTGTTTTTT.

The genes are TRBV2 and TRBJ1-5, with TRBD1 matching over 11 bases. J was trimmed by 2 bases and V by 6 bases; bases with no gene match: 12. The CDR3 contains 18 residues. The germline V gene has CDR1 SNHLY and CDR2 FYNNEI. The CDR3 region is CASRSDLRDRGGNQPQHF. The CDR3 nucleotides are TGTGCCAGCAGGTCAGATCTCCGGGACAGGGGGGGCAATCAGCCCCAGCATTTT.